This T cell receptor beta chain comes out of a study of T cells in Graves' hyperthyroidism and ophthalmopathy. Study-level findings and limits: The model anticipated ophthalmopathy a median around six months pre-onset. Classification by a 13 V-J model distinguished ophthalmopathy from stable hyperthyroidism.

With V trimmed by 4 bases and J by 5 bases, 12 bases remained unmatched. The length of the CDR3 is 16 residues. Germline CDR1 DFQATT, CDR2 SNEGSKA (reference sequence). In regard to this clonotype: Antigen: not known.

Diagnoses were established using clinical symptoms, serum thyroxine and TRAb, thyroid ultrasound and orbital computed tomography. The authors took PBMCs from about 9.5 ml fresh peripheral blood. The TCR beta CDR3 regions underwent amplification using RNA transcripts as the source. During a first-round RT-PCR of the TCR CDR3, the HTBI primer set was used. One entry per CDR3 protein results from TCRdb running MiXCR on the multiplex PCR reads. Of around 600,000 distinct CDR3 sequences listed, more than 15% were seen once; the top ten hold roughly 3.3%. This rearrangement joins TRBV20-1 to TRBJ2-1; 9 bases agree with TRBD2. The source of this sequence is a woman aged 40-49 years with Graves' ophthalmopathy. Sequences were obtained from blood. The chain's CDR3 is CSATLTAGGANNEQFF. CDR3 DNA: TGCAGTGCTACACTCACTGCGGGGGGGGCGAACAATGAGCAGTTCTTC.